Each of the 15 T cell receptor beta chains below was sequenced from the same sample in a study of CD8+CD57+ T cells in acquired aplastic anemia (dated 2018 in TCRdb). Expansion of CD8+CD57+ cells had been shown by flow cytometry in the patients chosen for sequencing. Sequencing instrument: Illumina HiSeq 2000. Genomic DNA was used as template for profiling of TCR beta VDJ combinations and CDR3 sequences. TCRdb reanalyzed the raw reads on its own, using fastp at Q25 for trimming and MiXCR for clone calling, and kept in-frame beta chains. For every CDR3 protein sequence, its rows merge into one entry that carries the most common genes and DNA. The sample table contains roughly 250,000 distinct CDR3 sequences; only one count was recorded for 82% of them. The ten largest clones capture around 40% of the sample. The material sequenced was sorted CD4+, CD8+, or CD8+CD57+ T cells (not recorded which) from PBMCs. All receptors derive from a human donor with aplastic anemia.

In the case of this clonotype: Germline is not matched at one junction end, which may reflect a read error. V gene TRBV7-6 combines with J gene TRBJ2-5; D not resolved. CDR3 size: 12 residues. Looked up from germline, CDR1 is SGHVS and CDR2 is FNYEAQ. DNA of the CDR3: TGTGCCAGCAGCATATTACAAGGGACCCAGTACTTC. Its translation is CASSILQGTQYF.

Notes on this clonotype: The CDR3 end shows no conserved phenylalanine or tryptophan, and so a read error is likely. The DNA is omitted, as the CDR3 cannot be located on it reliably, and the CDR3 follows TCRdb's listing. This rearrangement joins TRBV7-2 to TRBJ2-5; TRBD2, as called in the table, went unchecked against the DNA. Germline V lookup: CDR1 SGHTA, CDR2 FQGNSA. The CDR3 adds up to 14 amino acids, both ends counted. CDR3 sequence: CASSFRRSGGTEEL.

This rearrangement joins TRBV7-2 to TRBJ1-1; 8 bases are a match to TRBD1. This CDR3 has 14 amino acids. With 4 bases clipped from V and 1 base from J, the junction kept 2 bases outside the gene matches. Germline V CDR1 and CDR2: SGHTA, FQGNSA. CDR3 sequence reads: CASSWTGPNTEAFF. The CDR3 DNA reads TGTGCCAGCAGCTGGACAGGGCCGAACACTGAAGCTTTCTTT.

About this clonotype itself: As the CDR3 is not closed by the conserved phenylalanine or tryptophan, this likely results from a read error. The DNA is omitted, as the CDR3 cannot be located on it reliably, and the CDR3 follows TCRdb's listing. The gene calls are TRBV2 and TRBJ2-2. Per germline, CDR1 SNHLY and CDR2 FYNNEI. The CDR3 has 12 residues if both end residues are counted. CDR3: CASSWVRGAQIL.

Notes on this clonotype: The missing conserved phenylalanine or tryptophan at the end of this CDR3 makes a read error likely. The chain links TRBV7-9 to TRBJ2-7; D is unclear. Per the germline V gene, CDR1 is SEHNR and CDR2 is FQNEAQ (reference sequence). This CDR3 has 13 amino acids. The CDR3 region has the DNA TGCGCCAGCAGCCCCCCTGGAGAGACCGAGCAGTACTTG. The encoded protein is CASSPPGETEQYL.

The V call is TRBV7-3, the J call TRBJ1-6; TRBD1 is a possible D gene (5 bases). Germline CDR1 is SGHTA and CDR2 is FQGTGA. V was pared by 5 bases and J by 10 bases, with 15 bases between. CDR3 length: 14 amino acids. CDR3 region: CASSHVEGRSPLHF. In DNA, the CDR3 is TGTGCCAGCAGCCATGTGGAGGGGAGGTCACCCCTCCACTTT.

The rearrangement uses TRBV9 and TRBJ2-2; D possibly matches TRBD1 or TRBD2 (5 bases each). With the DNA end fitting TRBJ2-4 better, the J assignment may be wrong. The CDR3 runs 12 residues. Germline values: CDR1 SGDLS, CDR2 YYNGEE. The CDR3, as DNA: TGTGCCAGCGGAGGAGTAGGGGACATTCAGTACTTC. Translated, it gives CASGGVGDIQYF.

The rearrangement uses TRBV7-3 and TRBJ1-4; no reliable D call. Germline assignment: CDR1 SGHTA and CDR2 FQGTGA. V was shortened by 2 bases and J by 7 bases, with 14 bases between the two germline ends. The CDR3 spans 15 residues. The CDR3 DNA is TGTGCCAGCAGCTTAGCGCGCCCAACGACTGAAAAACTGTTTTTT. Amino acid sequence: CASSLARPTTEKLFF.

This chain links TRBV9 with TRBJ2-7; D may be TRBD1 (6 bases). Between the trimmed V and J ends, which lost 2 bases and 3 bases, there was a span of 24 bases. CDR1 and CDR2 from the germline V gene are SGDLS and YYNGEE. This CDR3 has 18 amino acids. The CDR3 sequence: CASSVGPDRTAFGYEQYV. CDR3 DNA: TGTGCCAGCAGCGTTGGGCCAGATAGGACAGCCTTTGGCTACGAGCAGTACGTC.

V gene TRBV20-1 combines with J gene TRBJ1-2; D not resolved. The germline gives CDR1 DFQATT, CDR2 SNEGSKA (reference sequence). V was shortened by 6 bases and J by 8 bases, with 13 bases between the two germline ends. There are 11 residues in the CDR3. CDR3 bases: TGCAGTGCCCTCGAGAGATCGGGCTACACCTTC. Residues: CSALERSGYTF.

As regards this clonotype: A read error may produce the germline difference seen at one junction end. The chain employs TRBV24-1 and TRBJ1-4, with 11 bases fitting TRBD1. The CDR3 length is 13 residues. In germline, CDR1 is KGHDR, CDR2 SFDVKD. The CDR3 DNA is TGTGCCACCAGTGAGGGACAGGGGGGAAAACTGCTTTTT. Amino acids: CATSEGQGGKLLF.

The rearrangement joins TRBV19 to TRBJ1-1, with a tentative D call TRBD1 (5 bases). Trimming took off 6 bases at V and 11 bases at J, with 25 bases between the two ends. CDR3 length equals 15 residues. Germline lookup yields CDR1 LNHDA and CDR2 SQIVND (reference sequence). The CDR3 loop is CASSLARAGYNEAFF. CDR3 coding DNA: TGTGCCAGTAGCTTAGCTAGGGCAGGGTACAATGAGGCTTTCTTT.

For this clonotype: In this CDR3 the conserved last residue, phenylalanine or tryptophan, is missing, so a read error is likely. It is unclear where the CDR3 begins or ends on the DNA, so no DNA is shown, and the CDR3 is as TCRdb lists it. This CDR3 is CATSRGSSQDTQYFGP. V gene TRBV15 combines with J gene TRBJ2-3; the table's TRBD2 call for D was not verified on the DNA. The CDR3 extends over 16 residues, inclusive of both ends. Germline loops: CDR1 LNHNV, CDR2 YYDKDF (reference sequence).

The V and J genes are TRBV5-4 and TRBJ1-1; D gene uncertain. The CDR3 runs 14 residues. V was pared by 2 bases and J by 7 bases, with 15 bases between. CDR1 is SGHNT, CDR2 YYREEE, per germline (reference sequence). The CDR3 sequence is CASSFTSDGDEAFF. The CDR3 bases are TGTGCCAGCAGCTTTACTAGCGACGGAGATGAAGCTTTCTTT.

As concerns this clonotype: The CDR3 carries no conserved terminal phenylalanine or tryptophan, so it likely arises from a read error. It is unclear where the CDR3 begins or ends on the DNA, so no DNA is shown, and the CDR3 is as TCRdb lists it. The V call is TRBV7-2, the J call TRBJ1-2. The CDR3 has 13 residues if both end residues are counted. The germline gives CDR1 SGHTA, CDR2 FQGNSA. The CDR3 sequence: CASSLALAGGYGY.